The entry below describes one T cell receptor beta chain. What antigen it recognizes has not been identified. No base-level quality is on record; no much larger clone is a single base apart. Whole blood was collected in K2EDTA tubes by collaborating institutions according to the institutions' own protocols. Collaborator samples were shipped for TCRbeta analysis as frozen whole blood, isolated PBMCs, or DNA extracted from either sample type. The CDR3 numbers 14 residues from cysteine through phenylalanine. Only CDR3 DNA remains: 42 bases, in frame from the first base. The junction shows trimming of 6 bases on V and 9 bases on J, and the gene matches do not reach 9 bases of it. Per the germline V gene, LGHNT is the CDR1 and FRNRAP is the CDR2. The immunoSEQ Assay, a bias-controlled multiplex PCR, was used to amplify TCRbeta CDR3 regions from genomic DNA. Per the original workflow: Within the assay, amplification of reference gene primers was used to estimate how many nucleated cells each sample contained. To quantify the absolute abundance of each unique TCRbeta CDR3 rearrangement, sequence reads were collapsed and filtered. Productive Simpson clonality was computed per sample as the square root of Simpson's diversity index over productive rearrangements. The table comes from immuneACCESS by way of TCRdb, which keeps in-frame sequences with V and J called. Part of the clones is missing from these tables; in studies checked, under half for an unresolved V gene and the rest for unknown reasons. The V and J calls and clone size come from that table; D and trimming were worked out from the DNA. This sample comprises about 98,000 clones, 87% of them detected only once. The top ten clonotypes cover about 4.5% of the sample.

This record belongs to a study of blood T cell repertoires in COVID-19 (dated by TCRdb to between 2020 and 2021). With regard to the full study: Samples covering the acute and convalescent phases of COVID-19 were provided by collaborators in the United States, Italy and Spain. Nearly every sample came with metadata listing a de-identified subject ID, COVID-19 status, age in years and sex. Subjects who had been exposed to COVID-19, were actively infected with it, or had recovered from it provided the deeply sampled blood TCRbeta repertoires that made up the dataset. The material from the prospective study consisted of cDNA or gDNA derived from T cells, B-cell-depleted T cells, or PBMCs. A freely available public database, intended as a resource for researchers studying the immune response to SARS-CoV-2, is where the repertoires were released. Samples came from the ongoing ImmuneRACE study (first 160 participants) plus 1,254 subjects from 6 global collaborators. Where HLA class I and class II types were available, the types were taken from metadata supplied by the sample provider, not from assay-based typing. General conclusions and limits of the study: The quantity of clinical and demographic metadata differed by source and by participant and was supplied without curation.

This receptor was obtained from a man between 70 and 80 years old with acute or convalescent COVID-19. The chain was built from TRBV12-5 and TRBJ2-5, with TRBD1 matching 11 junction bases. The specimen was peripheral blood. The CDR3 here reads CASGRDRGTEAQYF. The base sequence is TGTGCTAGTGGCCGGGACAGGGGGACGGAGGCCCAGTACTTC.